These 31 T cell receptor beta chains came from one sample sequenced in a study of blood T cell repertoires in COVID-19. Repertoires were generated with immunoSEQ multiplex PCR, while TCRdb's copy carries only in-frame clones and drops some. The sample contains approximately 100,000 clones, more than 80% of which appear only once. The sequenced sample was peripheral blood. All receptors come from a human donor in a cohort sampled during active COVID-19.

This clone came up once. The rearrangement uses TRBV5-1 and TRBJ2-3; 12 positions agree with TRBD2. CDR3 length: 14 residues. Germline CDR1 reads SGHRS; CDR2 reads YFSETQ. V lost 5 bases and J lost 6; bases outside the gene matches: 4. The CDR3 sequence is CASRASGGADTQYF. In DNA form, the CDR3 reads TGCGCCAGCAGGGCTAGCGGGGGGGCGGATACGCAGTATTTT.

Here the CDR3 reads CASSPTAVGGEQYF. CDR3 bases: TGTGCCAGCAGCCCCACGGCGGTGGGGGGCGAGCAGTACTTC. The V and J genes are TRBV7-8 and TRBJ2-7; possible D gene TRBD2, 6 bases. The CDR3 runs to 14 residues. V was pared by 5 bases and J by 6 bases, with 17 bases between. Germline CDR1 and CDR2: SGHVS and FQNEAQ.

The V call is TRBV28, the J call TRBJ2-1; D may be TRBD2 (6 bases). The CDR3 contains 11 residues. V was shortened by 11 bases and J by 9 bases, with 14 bases between the two germline ends. In germline, CDR1 is MDHEN, CDR2 SYDVKM. CDR3 nucleotides: TGTGCCGGAAAGCAGGGAGGTGAGCAGTTCTTC. Its protein is CAGKQGGEQFF.

This clone was counted a single time. The chain joins TRBV3-1 (or the pseudogene TRBV3-2) to TRBJ2-7, with 7 bases aligning to TRBD2. The CDR3 runs 15 residues. Germline loops: CDR1 LGHDT, CDR2 YNNKEL (reference sequence). The V and J ends lost 2 bases and 0 bases, in that order; junction bases with no gene match: 4. The CDR3 sequence: CASSQILAASYEQYF. The CDR3 DNA reads as TGTGCCAGCAGCCAAATCCTAGCGGCCTCCTACGAGCAGTACTTC.

This chain joins TRBV12-3 or TRBV12-4 and TRBJ2-7, with D maybe TRBD1 (5 bases). The CDR3 sequence is 11 residues long. V lost 4 bases and J lost 9, with 10 bases in between. DNA of the CDR3: TGTGCCAGCAGTTCAGGGCGGCGGCAGTACTTC. This translates into CASSSGRRQYF.

The chain couples TRBV5-1 to TRBJ2-1; a possible D gene is TRBD1 (5 bases). Germline values: CDR1 SGHRS, CDR2 YFSETQ. Trimming took off 0 bases at V and 6 bases at J, with 19 bases between the two ends. This CDR3 is built from 17 residues. The CDR3 DNA follows: TGCGCCAGCAGCTTGGGTGCACGTATAGGGGCCTTCAATGAGCAGTTCTTC. This sequence encodes CASSLGARIGAFNEQFF.

This chain links TRBV28 with TRBJ1-2; D is unresolved. Trimming left V 2 bases short and J 5 bases short, with 12 bases between. This CDR3 comprises 14 residues. Germline-derived CDR1 and CDR2 are MDHEN and SYDVKM. The CDR3, as DNA: TGTGCCAGCAGTTTACCCGCGTTCCGATATGGCTACACCTTC. This codes for CASSLPAFRYGYTF.

The chain links TRBV2 to TRBJ2-2, with D possibly TRBD2 on 5 matching bases. CDR3 size: 15 residues. The V end lost 0 bases, the J end lost 7 bases, and 12 bases lay between the germline ends. In germline, CDR1 is SNHLY, CDR2 FYNNEI. The CDR3 spells CASSEASGAGGELFF. The CDR3 DNA reads as TGTGCCAGCAGTGAAGCAAGCGGAGCTGGCGGGGAGCTGTTTTTT.

The CDR3 DNA follows: TGTGCCAGCAGCTTCTTGAGCGGGAGCCCGGACTACAATGAGCAGTTCTTC. It codes for CASSFLSGSPDYNEQFF. The chain employs TRBV7-6 and TRBJ2-1; TRBD2 aligns across 8 bases. The germline V gene has CDR1 SGHVS and CDR2 FNYEAQ. The CDR3 totals 17 residues. J gave up 3 bases and V 3 bases, and 10 bases lay outside the gene matches.

The V call is TRBV5-1, the J call TRBJ2-4, with TRBD2 matching 11 bases. Looked up from germline, CDR1 is SGHRS and CDR2 is YFSETQ. With 4 bases clipped from V and 8 bases from J, the junction kept 5 bases outside the gene matches. The CDR3 totals 14 residues. The CDR3 region is CASSPGTSGDIQYF. The DNA of the CDR3 is TGCGCCAGCAGCCCAGGGACTAGCGGAGACATTCAGTACTTC.

This clone was seen just once. The genes are TRBV5-4 and TRBJ2-7, with D unclear. V dropped 4 bases and J dropped 0 bases, with 17 bases sitting between them. Germline-derived CDR1 and CDR2 are SGHNT and YYREEE (reference sequence). This CDR3 comprises 16 residues. This CDR3 reads CASSLSPSAASYEQYF. CDR3 nucleotide sequence: TGTGCCAGCAGCCTATCCCCGTCGGCGGCCTCCTACGAGCAGTACTTC.

The V and J genes are TRBV7-9 and TRBJ1-1, with D possibly TRBD1 on 5 matching bases. The V end was cut by 5 bases, the J end by 7 bases, with 14 bases between. The CDR3 sequence is 13 residues long. Germline V lookup: CDR1 SEHNR, CDR2 FQNEAQ (reference sequence). CDR3 sequence reads: CASSLQSRVEAFF. CDR3 nucleotides: TGTGCCAGCAGCCTACAAAGCAGGGTTGAAGCTTTCTTT.

The CDR3 loop is CASSPGGTTGGGYEQYF. The CDR3 DNA reads TGTGCCAGCAGCCCAGGGGGTACGACAGGGGGCGGATACGAGCAGTACTTC. This chain uses TRBV7-9 with TRBJ2-7; 10 positions match TRBD1. CDR3 length: 17 residues. Losses at the gene ends were 5 bases for V and 4 bases for J; bases not matched to a gene: 14. CDR1 is SEHNR, CDR2 FQNEAQ, per germline (reference sequence).

This clone was recorded once. This rearrangement joins TRBV5-1 to TRBJ2-7, with D perhaps TRBD2 (5 bases). The CDR3 is made up of 15 amino acids. CDR1 is SGHRS and CDR2 is YFSETQ in the germline V gene. V lost 2 bases to trimming and J lost 0 bases, with 12 bases between them. DNA for the CDR3: TGCGCCAGCAGCTTCGGGGATCGGGACTCCTACGAGCAGTACTTC. Its protein is CASSFGDRDSYEQYF.

The chain links TRBV9 to TRBJ2-1; TRBD1 might be the D (5 bases). V was shortened by 0 bases and J by 3 bases, with 16 bases between the two germline ends. The germline V gene has CDR1 SGDLS and CDR2 YYNGEE. The CDR3 is 17 amino acids. In DNA form, the CDR3 reads TGTGCCAGCAGCGTAGGTTTAGGGGCCTCCATCTACAATGAGCAGTTCTTC. Protein product: CASSVGLGASIYNEQFF.

This chain joins TRBV29-1 and TRBJ1-2, with 7 positions matching TRBD1. Germline V gives CDR1 SQVTM, CDR2 ANQGSEA. After removal of 8 bases from V and 0 bases from J, the junction contained 6 bases not matched to a gene. The CDR3 sequence is 13 residues long. CDR3 DNA: TGCAGCCATAGGGACAGAGCTAACTATGGCTACACCTTC. Residues: CSHRDRANYGYTF.

The genes are TRBV5-6 and TRBJ2-7; D is undetermined. Germline V gene lookup returns CDR1 SGHDT and CDR2 YYEEEE. CDR3 length equals 12 residues. V was trimmed by 4 bases and J by 3 bases, leaving 8 bases between them. This CDR3 is CASSAYSYEQYF. The CDR3 DNA is TGTGCCAGCAGCGCCTACAGCTACGAGCAGTACTTC.

The chain is built from TRBV27 and TRBJ2-2, with 9 positions matching TRBD2. Trimming removed 3 bases from V and 3 bases from J; junction bases left unmatched: 14. Per germline, CDR1 MNHEY and CDR2 SMNVEV (reference sequence). The CDR3 has 19 amino acids. The CDR3: CASSFQGGSGRGYTGELFF. The DNA of the CDR3 is TGTGCCAGCAGTTTCCAGGGGGGTAGCGGGAGAGGGTACACCGGGGAGCTGTTTTTT.

The table lists this clone with a count of one. J is TRBJ2-7 and V is TRBV14, with 11 nucleotides matching TRBD2. Germline V gives CDR1 SGHDN, CDR2 FVKESK. Trimming cost V 4 bases and J 6 bases; bases outside gene matches: 8. This CDR3 has 15 amino acids. CDR3 bases: TGTGCCAGCAGCCGCATGACTAGCGGGATTTCCGAGCAGTACTTC. As protein: CASSRMTSGISEQYF.

The rearrangement joins TRBV5-1 to TRBJ2-7, with D tentatively TRBD1 (5 bases). Trimming removed 5 bases from V and 5 bases from J, with 14 bases in between. Per germline, CDR1 SGHRS and CDR2 YFSETQ. The CDR3 is made up of 13 amino acids. The chain's CDR3 is CASRFQGRDEQYF. In nucleotides, the CDR3 is TGCGCCAGCAGATTCCAGGGTCGGGACGAGCAGTACTTC.

The chain couples TRBV28 to TRBJ1-6; D not certain. Germline CDR1 and CDR2: MDHEN and SYDVKM. Trimming removed 8 bases at V and 9 bases at J, with 14 bases between. This CDR3 has 13 amino acids. The CDR3 region has the DNA TGTGCCAGCGGCCCCCGAGGGCTTTCACCCCTCCACTTT. This gives the protein CASGPRGLSPLHF. The full variable domain, with the rest looked up from reference TRBV28 and TRBJ1-6, is DVKVTQSSRYLVKRTGEKVFLECVQDMDHENMFWYRQDPGLGLRLIYFSYDVKMKEKGDIPEGYSVSREKKERFSLILESASTNQTSMYLCASGPRGLSPLHFGNGTRLTVT.

The chain is built from TRBV6-2 or TRBV6-3 and TRBJ2-5; TRBD2 matches 10 bases. CDR1 and CDR2 (germline): MNHEY, SVGEGT. The CDR3 spans 16 residues. V lost 2 bases and J lost 4; bases outside the gene matches: 7. CDR3 loop: CASSYGLAGERETQYF. CDR3 DNA sequence: TGTGCCAGCAGTTACGGGCTAGCGGGAGAGAGAGAGACCCAGTACTTC.

V is TRBV5-4 and J is TRBJ1-2, with D hard to call. CDR3 length equals 15 residues. The V gene's germline CDR1 is SGHNT and CDR2 YYREEE (reference sequence). V was trimmed by 6 bases and J by 1 base, leaving 16 bases between them. The CDR3 loop is CASTWVGALNYGYTF. In DNA, the CDR3 is TGTGCCAGCACCTGGGTGGGCGCCCTTAACTATGGCTACACCTTC.

The gene calls are TRBV19 and TRBJ2-2; tentative D call: TRBD1 (6 bases). The CDR3 loop spans 14 amino acids. The germline V and J ends were trimmed by 6 bases and 1 base, with 9 bases remaining between them. Germline CDR1 is LNHDA and CDR2 is SQIVND (reference sequence). CDR3 loop: CASSPDRNTGELFF. The CDR3 bases are TGTGCCAGTAGCCCGGACAGGAACACCGGGGAGCTGTTTTTT.

This clone was seen a handful of times. Written as DNA, the CDR3 is TGTGCCAGCAACAATATAGCGGGAACATTTAACGAGCAGTACTTC. As protein: CASNNIAGTFNEQYF. The gene calls are TRBV5-4 and TRBJ2-7, with 8 bases lining up with TRBD2. J gave up 5 bases and V 6 bases, and 13 bases lay outside the gene matches. Germline V gives CDR1 SGHNT, CDR2 YYREEE (reference sequence). CDR3 length: 15 amino acids.

J is TRBJ1-2 and V is TRBV19, with TRBD1 matching over 8 bases. The CDR3 is 15 amino acids. Germline CDR1 LNHDA, CDR2 SQIVND (reference sequence). The J segment lost 2 bases and the V segment lost 5 bases, leaving 7 bases of the junction unmatched. This chain's CDR3 is CASSPTGVSNYGYTF. The DNA of the CDR3 is TGTGCCAGTAGTCCGACAGGGGTCTCAAACTATGGCTACACCTTC.

The gene calls are TRBV28 and TRBJ1-4, with a possible D match to TRBD1 (6 bases). This CDR3 region has 16 residues. V was cut by 5 bases and J by 4 bases, with 17 bases left in between. Germline V gene lookup returns CDR1 MDHEN and CDR2 SYDVKM. The CDR3 region is CASSPIHRALNEKLFF. CDR3 nucleotides: TGTGCCAGCAGTCCAATTCACAGGGCCCTTAATGAAAAACTGTTTTTT.

This clone was detected only a few times. The chain joins TRBV6-2 or TRBV6-3 to TRBJ1-1; possibly TRBD1 for D (5 bases). Trimming removed 2 bases at V and 7 bases at J, with 14 bases between. The CDR3 consists of 14 residues. CDR1 MNHEY and CDR2 SVGEGT come from the germline V gene. The CDR3 region is CASSYRLGAGEAFF. DNA of the CDR3: TGTGCCAGCAGTTACCGGTTAGGGGCTGGTGAAGCTTTCTTT.

V gene TRBV4-1 combines with J gene TRBJ2-3; TRBD2 matches 8 bases. CDR1 is MGHRA and CDR2 is YSYEKL in the germline V gene. With 4 bases clipped from V and 4 bases from J, the junction kept 7 bases outside the gene matches. CDR3 length equals 15 residues. The CDR3 reads CASSRGLGVPDTQYF. The CDR3 DNA reads as TGCGCCAGCAGCCGGGGACTAGGGGTACCAGATACGCAGTATTTT.

V and J are TRBV7-9 and TRBJ1-1, with D maybe TRBD1 (5 bases). The CDR3 has 11 amino acids. Germline-derived CDR1 and CDR2 are SEHNR and FQNEAQ (reference sequence). V gave up 5 bases and J gave up 11 bases, with 12 bases separating them. CDR3 loop: CASSAGYMAFF. DNA for the CDR3: TGTGCCAGCAGCGCAGGGTATATGGCTTTCTTT.

V and J are TRBV29-1 and TRBJ2-3; perhaps TRBD1 as D (6 bases). This CDR3 spans 12 amino acids. Per the germline V gene, CDR1 is SQVTM and CDR2 is ANQGSEA. Trimming took off 5 bases at V and 4 bases at J, with 10 bases between the two ends. The CDR3 sequence is CSVKGQSDTQYF. In nucleotides, the CDR3 is TGCAGCGTTAAAGGACAGTCAGATACGCAGTATTTT.